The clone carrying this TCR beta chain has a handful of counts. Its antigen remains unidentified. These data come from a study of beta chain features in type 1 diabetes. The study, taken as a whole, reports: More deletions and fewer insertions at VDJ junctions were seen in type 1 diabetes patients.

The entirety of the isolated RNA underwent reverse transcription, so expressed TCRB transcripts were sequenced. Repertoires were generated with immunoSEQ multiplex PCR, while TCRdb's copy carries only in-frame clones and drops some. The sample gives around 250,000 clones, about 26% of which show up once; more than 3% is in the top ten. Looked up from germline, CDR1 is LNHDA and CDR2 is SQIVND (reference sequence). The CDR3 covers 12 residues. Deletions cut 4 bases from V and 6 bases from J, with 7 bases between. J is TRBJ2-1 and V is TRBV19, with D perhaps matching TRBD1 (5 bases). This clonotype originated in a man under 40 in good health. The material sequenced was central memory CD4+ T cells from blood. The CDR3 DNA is TGTGCCAGTAGTAACAGGTTCAATGAGCAGTTCTTC. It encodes CASSNRFNEQFF.